These T cell receptor beta chains were read from a single sample in a study of metastatic and nonmetastatic thyroid tumors. TCRdb re-called the PCR reads via MiXCR. The sample consists of 80,000 to 85,000 clones, around 12% of them appearing once. The sample taken for sequencing was tumor tissue. The receptors shown here come from a female donor with papillary thyroid cancer or a benign thyroid nodule (not recorded which). Some clones in this sample may be carry-over from other donors' samples. CDR3s include the opening cysteine and the closing phenylalanine or tryptophan. The order of the fields is clone size, V gene, D gene, J gene, CDR3 protein, CDR3 DNA. The D gene is left open where the match is weak. Expanded clones are given a class, and other clones once, few, many or no size at all.

many	TRBV11-2	NA	TRBJ1-2	CASSLNHGSMDYTF	TGTGCCAGCAGCTTGAATCACGGCTCTATGGACTACACCTTC
few	TRBV27	TRBD2	TRBJ2-7	CASSLAGVNGEYEQYF	TGTGCCAGCAGTCTAGCGGGAGTAAATGGAGAGTACGAGCAGTACTTC
many	TRBV13	NA	TRBJ2-1	CASSLGDGRSYNEQFF	TGTGCCAGCAGCTTAGGCGACGGGAGATCCTACAATGAGCAGTTCTTC
many	TRBV11-3	NA	TRBJ1-1	CASSSDYMNTEAFF	TGTGCCAGCAGCTCCGACTACATGAACACTGAAGCTTTCTTT
many	TRBV2	NA	TRBJ1-4	CASSGRLATNEKLFF	TGTGCCAGCAGTGGACGGCTAGCAACTAATGAAAAACTGTTTTTT
many	TRBV5-1	NA	TRBJ2-7	CASSGVSYEQYF	TGCGCCAGCAGCGGGGTCTCGTACGAGCAGTACTTC
many	TRBV29-1	NA	TRBJ1-1	CSVAGAEAFF	TGCAGCGTTGCTGGCGCTGAAGCTTTCTTT
NA	TRBV5-1	NA	TRBJ2-7	CASSWGQNEQYF	TGCGCCAGCAGCTGGGGACAAAACGAGCAGTACTTC
many	TRBV2	NA	TRBJ2-5	CASTGTTQYF	TGTGCCAGCACTGGTACGACCCAGTACTTC
many	TRBV6-1	NA	TRBJ1-1	CASSSAGGTEAFF	TGTGCCAGCAGTTCTGCCGGGGGCACTGAAGCTTTCTTT
many	TRBV3-1	TRBD2	TRBJ2-1	CASSPSRWTSGRENEQFF	TGTGCCAGCAGCCCTTCGAGATGGACTAGCGGGAGGGAAAATGAGCAGTTCTTC
many	TRBV6-1	TRBD2	TRBJ2-7	CASRLAGGNRDEQYF	TGTGCCAGCAGGCTAGCGGGAGGGAACCGTGACGAGCAGTACTTC
few	TRBV20-1	NA	TRBJ2-1	CSARDAGPGVSNSEQFF	TGCAGTGCTAGAGACGCCGGGCCGGGAGTGTCTAACAGTGAGCAGTTCTTC
once	TRBV20-1	TRBD2	TRBJ2-1	CSAPTSGAFRYNEQFF	TGCAGTGCCCCAACTAGCGGAGCTTTTCGGTACAATGAGCAGTTCTTC
many	TRBV13	TRBD2	TRBJ2-5	CASSLGPSGRLQETQYF	TGTGCCAGCAGCTTAGGCCCTAGCGGGAGATTACAAGAGACCCAGTACTTC
many	TRBV2	NA	TRBJ1-5	CASSDLSYNQPQHF	TGTGCCAGCAGTGACCTTTCCTACAATCAGCCCCAGCATTTT
once	TRBV11-2	NA	TRBJ2-3	CASSSYAGASTDTQYF	TGTGCCAGCAGCTCCTACGCAGGGGCTAGCACAGATACGCAGTATTTT
NA	TRBV18	TRBD1	TRBJ1-1	CASSPVPGQGDLNTEAFF	TGTGCCAGCTCACCAGTGCCTGGACAGGGGGATTTGAACACTGAAGCTTTCTTT
medium-sized	TRBV7-9	TRBD2	TRBJ2-1	CASSLEGTSNNEQFF	TGTGCCAGCAGCTTAGAAGGGACTAGTAACAATGAGCAGTTCTTC
many	TRBV11-3	TRBD2	TRBJ2-1	CASSLVAGGSSYNEQFF	TGTGCCAGCAGCTTAGTAGCGGGGGGAAGCTCCTACAATGAGCAGTTCTTC
many	TRBV5-1	TRBD2	TRBJ2-1	CASSLGSGNYNEQFF	TGCGCCAGCAGCTTAGGTAGCGGGAACTACAATGAGCAGTTCTTC
many	TRBV5-1	NA	TRBJ2-7	CASSLNVGVYEQYF	TGCGCCAGCAGCTTGAACGTCGGGGTCTACGAGCAGTACTTC
many	TRBV11-2	NA	TRBJ1-2	CASSRRWTHGYTF	TGTGCCAGCAGCCGGCGGTGGACGCATGGCTACACCTTC
few	TRBV5-6	NA	TRBJ2-7	CASSLEFGEQYF	TGTGCCAGCAGCTTGGAATTTGGCGAGCAGTACTTC
many	TRBV4-2	NA	TRBJ1-2	CASSQGGGNYGYTF	TGTGCCAGCAGCCAAGGGGGAGGAAACTATGGCTACACCTTC
many	TRBV5-1	NA	TRBJ2-6	CASSLDKFSGANVLTF	TGCGCCAGCAGCTTGGACAAATTCTCTGGGGCCAACGTCCTGACTTTC
many	TRBV5-4	TRBD1	TRBJ1-5	CASSQQGIDQPQHF	TGTGCCAGCAGCCAACAGGGGATCGATCAGCCCCAGCATTTT
many	TRBV20-1	NA	TRBJ2-3	CSAVQGPSTDTQYF	TGCAGTGCTGTCCAGGGGCCTAGCACAGATACGCAGTATTTT
few	TRBV10-3	TRBD1	TRBJ2-4	CAISEPPQGLAKNIQYF	TGTGCCATCAGTGAACCCCCACAGGGGCTAGCCAAAAACATTCAGTACTTC
NA	TRBV20-1	NA	TRBJ2-7	CSARPTESAQYF	TGCAGTGCTAGACCCACGGAATCCGCGCAGTACTTC
NA	TRBV6-5	NA	TRBJ1-6	CAISYSEVTRSPLHF	TGTGCCATCAGTTACTCCGAGGTGACGAGATCACCCCTCCACTTT
few	TRBV19	NA	TRBJ1-1	CASSDPGVNTEAFF	TGTGCCAGTAGTGACCCAGGGGTGAACACTGAAGCTTTCTTT
many	TRBV6-1	TRBD1	TRBJ1-5	CASRGTGQGAHQPQHF	TGTGCCAGCAGGGGCACCGGACAGGGGGCCCATCAGCCCCAGCATTTT
many	TRBV12-3/TRBV12-4	NA	TRBJ1-3	CASSLYGEGSRSGNTIYF	TGTGCCAGCAGTTTATATGGGGAGGGTTCTAGGTCTGGAAACACCATATATTTT
NA	TRBV18	NA	TRBJ2-5	CASSPPAGLGETQYF	TGTGCCAGCTCACCACCGGCGGGTTTGGGAGAGACCCAGTACTTC
NA	TRBV5-1	NA	TRBJ1-1	CATKRWSENTEAFF	TGCGCCACCAAGAGATGGAGTGAGAATACTGAAGCTTTCTTT
many	TRBV2	NA	TRBJ2-7	CASSQITGLSTAYEQYF	TGTGCCAGCAGTCAAATTACGGGACTCTCAACCGCCTACGAGCAGTACTTC
many	TRBV20-1	NA	TRBJ1-2	CSAHLTGRISRIYGYTF	TGCAGTGCCCACCTCACAGGGAGGATCTCCCGGATCTATGGCTACACCTTC
NA	TRBV9	NA	TRBJ2-7	CASSLAGLSYEQYF	TGTGCCAGCAGCTTGGCGGGGCTGAGTTACGAGCAGTACTTC
many	TRBV27	NA	TRBJ2-3	CASSLRGDTQYF	TGTGCCAGCAGTTTGCGAGGAGATACGCAGTATTTT
many	TRBV12-3/TRBV12-4	NA	TRBJ1-3	CASSFGGAGNTIYF	TGTGCCAGCAGTTTCGGGGGTGCTGGAAACACCATATATTTT
many	TRBV20-1	NA	TRBJ2-1	CSARDFSRDNEQFF	TGCAGTGCTAGAGATTTTAGCAGAGACAATGAGCAGTTCTTC
many	TRBV6-1	TRBD2	TRBJ2-7	CASSDLAGVYEQYF	TGTGCCAGCAGTGACCTAGCGGGAGTCTACGAGCAGTACTTC
NA	TRBV11-2	NA	TRBJ2-1	CASLGFKNGQFF	TGTGCCAGCCTAGGGTTCAAAAATGGGCAGTTCTTC
many	TRBV18	NA	TRBJ1-4	CASSPLDRGEKLFF	TGTGCCAGCTCACCATTAGACAGAGGGGAAAAACTGTTTTTT
many	TRBV12-3/TRBV12-4	TRBD2	TRBJ2-7	CASSLGTRYEQYF	TGTGCCAGCAGTTTGGGGACTAGATACGAGCAGTACTTC
many	TRBV7-7	NA	TRBJ2-3	CASSPLTLSTQYF	TGTGCTAGCAGCCCCCTGACTTTATCTACGCAGTATTTT
many	TRBV7-8	TRBD1	TRBJ2-3	CASSPPTGMGDTQYF	TGTGCCAGCAGCCCTCCGACAGGGATGGGAGATACGCAGTATTTT
NA	TRBV4-2	TRBD2	TRBJ2-1	CASSQVSDGRAVEQFF	TGTGCCAGCAGCCAAGTGTCAGACGGGAGGGCGGTTGAGCAGTTCTTC
many	TRBV7-2	TRBD2	TRBJ2-1	CASSSGLGSWHEQFF	TGTGCCAGCAGCTCAGGACTAGGGAGTTGGCATGAGCAGTTCTTC
many	TRBV20-1	TRBD1	TRBJ1-2	CSAMDRGYGYTF	TGCAGTGCTATGGACAGGGGATATGGCTACACCTTC